This T cell receptor beta chain was sequenced in a study of chemoradiotherapy in HPV16-positive cancers. Study-wide findings and caveats: In HPV16-positive patients, HPV-responsive T-cell expansion tracked better recurrence-free survival.

Assay used: immunoSEQ multiplex PCR; TCRdb lists only in-frame clones, some missing. The sample consists of 50,000 to 55,000 clones, over 85% of them appearing once. Points on this clone: Its antigen is currently unknown.

This CDR3 has 12 residues. V lost 7 bases and J 0 bases, leaving 7 bases between the germline ends. Germline V gives CDR1 MNHEY, CDR2 SVGAGI. The chain links TRBV6-5 to TRBJ2-7; D gene uncertain. This specimen consisted of blood, obtained from a patient who underwent chemoradiotherapy. This TCR was recovered from a human donor with HPV-associated anogenital cancer. Here the CDR3 DNA reads TGTGCCAGCACCACAGCCTCCTACGAGCAGTACTTC. Protein sequence: CASTTASYEQYF.